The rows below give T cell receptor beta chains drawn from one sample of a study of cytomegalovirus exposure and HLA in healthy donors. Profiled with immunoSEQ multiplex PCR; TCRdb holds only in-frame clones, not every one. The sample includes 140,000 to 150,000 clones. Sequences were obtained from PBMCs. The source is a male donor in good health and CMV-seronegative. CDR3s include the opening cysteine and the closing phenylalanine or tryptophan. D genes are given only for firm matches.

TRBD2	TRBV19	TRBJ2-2	CASSSRAGVNGELFF	TGTGCCAGTAGTTCACGAGCGGGGGTAAACGGGGAGCTGTTTTTT
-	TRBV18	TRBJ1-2	CASSQGLPNYGYTF	TGTGCCAGCTCACAAGGACTCCCTAACTATGGCTACACCTTC
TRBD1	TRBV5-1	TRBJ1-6	CASSLFPERQGARMDSPLHF	TGCGCCAGCAGCTTGTTCCCAGAAAGACAGGGGGCACGTATGGATTCACCCCTCCACTTT
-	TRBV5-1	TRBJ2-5	CASSHGTYQETQYF	TGCGCCAGCAGCCACGGGACTTACCAAGAGACCCAGTACTTC
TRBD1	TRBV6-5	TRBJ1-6	CASSFDRDGPLHF	TGTGCCAGCAGCTTCGACAGGGACGGACCCCTCCACTTT
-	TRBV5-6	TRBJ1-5	CASSLGPREAQHF	TGTGCCAGCAGCTTGGGCCCTAGGGAGGCCCAGCATTTT
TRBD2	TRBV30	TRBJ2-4	CAWRASGGARNIQYF	TGTGCCTGGAGAGCGTCGGGGGGGGCCAGAAACATTCAGTACTTC
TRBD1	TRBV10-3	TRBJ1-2	CAISPTDRDGYTF	TGTGCCATCAGTCCCACTGACAGGGATGGCTACACCTTC
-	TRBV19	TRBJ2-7	CASLGQGDYEQYF	TGTGCCAGTCTGGGGCAGGGTGACTACGAGCAGTACTTC
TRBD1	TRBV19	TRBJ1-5	CASSLQGYNQPQHF	TGTGCCAGTAGCTTACAGGGGTATAATCAGCCCCAGCATTTT
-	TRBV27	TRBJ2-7	CASSLSSFYEQYF	TGTGCCAGCAGTTTATCTTCCTTTTACGAGCAGTACTTC
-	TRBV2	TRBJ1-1	CASSPGLEGTEAFF	TGTGCCAGCAGCCCCGGGCTCGAGGGCACTGAAGCTTTCTTT
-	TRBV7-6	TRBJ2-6	CASSLYEGLKGANVLTF	TGTGCCAGCAGCTTATATGAGGGTTTGAAAGGGGCCAACGTCCTGACTTTC
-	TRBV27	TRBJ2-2	CASSLYRGGKNTGELFF	TGTGCCAGCAGTTTATACAGGGGGGGCAAGAACACCGGGGAGCTGTTTTTT
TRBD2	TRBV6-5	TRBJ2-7	CAGSSRLAGSSYEQYF	TGTGCCGGCAGTTCCCGACTAGCGGGATCCTCCTACGAGCAGTACTTC
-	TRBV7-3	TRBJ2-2	CASSYLQGNGELFF	TGTGCCAGCAGCTATCTACAGGGAAACGGGGAGCTGTTTTTT
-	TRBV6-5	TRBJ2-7	CASSPTGTGTYEQYF	TGTGCCAGCAGCCCTACCGGTACGGGTACCTACGAGCAGTACTTC
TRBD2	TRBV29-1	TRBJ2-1	CSVEFAGGPDNEQFF	TGCAGCGTTGAATTCGCGGGAGGGCCAGACAATGAGCAGTTCTTC
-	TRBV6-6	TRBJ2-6	CASLITASGANVLTF	TGTGCCAGCTTAATTACAGCCTCTGGGGCCAACGTCCTGACTTTC
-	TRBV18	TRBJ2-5	CASSIHQGETQYF	TGTGCCAGCTCTATACACCAGGGCGAGACCCAGTACTTC
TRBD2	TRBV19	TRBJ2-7	CASRTSGTSGEQYF	TGTGCCAGTAGGACTAGCGGTACGAGCGGCGAGCAGTACTTC
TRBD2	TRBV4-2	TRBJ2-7	CASSQGTSGSREQYF	TGTGCCAGCAGCCAAGGGACTAGCGGGAGTAGGGAGCAGTACTTC
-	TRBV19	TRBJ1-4	CASSLLGVTRNEKLFF	TGTGCCAGTAGCCTTCTTGGTGTGACAAGGAATGAAAAACTGTTTTTT
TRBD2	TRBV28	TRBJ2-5	CATGGGQETQYF	TGTGCCACCGGGGGGGGACAAGAGACCCAGTACTTC
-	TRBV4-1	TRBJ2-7	CASSQELMGSSYEQYF	TGCGCCAGCAGCCAAGAATTGATGGGCAGCTCCTACGAGCAGTACTTC
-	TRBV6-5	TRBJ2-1	CASGRRGGRYNEQFF	TGTGCCAGCGGGAGAAGGGGGGGCCGCTACAATGAGCAGTTCTTC
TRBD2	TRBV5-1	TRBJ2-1	CASSLQREGYNEQFF	TGCGCCAGCAGCTTACAACGGGAGGGCTACAATGAGCAGTTCTTC
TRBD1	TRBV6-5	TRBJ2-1	CASSYGVSDRVNEQFF	TGTGCCAGCAGTTACGGAGTTTCCGACAGGGTCAATGAGCAGTTCTTC
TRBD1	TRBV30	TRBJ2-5	CASQGQGETQYF	TGTGCCTCCCAGGGACAGGGAGAGACCCAGTACTTC
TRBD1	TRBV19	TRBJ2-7	CASSRDRVPSSYEQYF	TGTGCCAGTAGTAGAGACAGGGTCCCGAGCTCGTACGAGCAGTACTTC
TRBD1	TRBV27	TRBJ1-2	CASSFRQGAYGYTF	TGTGCCAGCAGTTTCCGACAGGGAGCCTATGGCTACACCTTC
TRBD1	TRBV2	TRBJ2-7	CASSRQGLISDEQYF	TGTGCCAGCTCCAGACAGGGGTTAATCTCGGACGAGCAGTACTTC
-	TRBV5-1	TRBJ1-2	CASAADSLDYGYTF	TGCGCCAGCGCGGCGGACAGCTTAGACTATGGCTACACCTTC
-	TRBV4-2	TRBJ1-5	CASSQERFKPQHF	TGTGCCAGCAGCCAAGAGCGATTTAAGCCCCAGCATTTT
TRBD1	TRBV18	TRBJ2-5	CASSGQRETQYF	TGTGCCAGCTCGGGACAGCGGGAGACCCAGTACTTC